The clone carrying this T cell receptor (beta chain) showed up many times. The antigen remains undetermined. The source of the sample is a study of T-cell reconstitution after alpha-beta-depleted transplantation in children. From germline, CDR1 is SGDLS and CDR2 YYNGEE. The CDR3 consists of 21 residues. J lost 8 bases, V lost 2 bases, and 26 bases had no gene match. Study-wide results and caveats: Among T cells one year after transplant, newly produced cells accounted for most counts and diversity.

Unique molecular identifiers were incorporated into the prepared TCRbeta library. TCRdb analysed the PCR reads with MiXCR anew, one entry per CDR3 protein. The table shows 250,000 to 300,000 distinct CDR3 sequences, with over 7.5% occurring only once. The clonotype was recovered from a female patient aged 2-9 years who had a stem cell transplant for Fanconi anemia, so the T cells may come from the graft donor. The genes are TRBV9 and TRBJ2-1; the match to TRBD2 covers 9 bases. The sample consisted of peripheral blood, taken 360 days after TCRalphabeta/CD19-depleted stem cell transplant. The CDR3 DNA reads as TGTGCCAGCAGCGTTTATATAGGGGGCGGGAGGGCCTCTGTGGGTATGGATGAGCAGTTCTTC. Translated: CASSVYIGGGRASVGMDEQFF.